This T cell receptor beta chain appears in the sequencing data of a study of blood T cell repertoires in COVID-19. The wider study: Samples representing acute and convalescent COVID-19 were sourced from the United States, Italy and Spain. From T cells, B-cell-depleted T cells, or PBMCs came the material, which was cDNA or gDNA.

J lost 2 bases, V lost 5 bases, and 5 bases had no gene match. The CDR3 is made up of 14 amino acids. In germline, CDR1 is SEHNR, CDR2 FQNEAQ (reference sequence). Original analysis: Amplifying reference gene primers gave estimates of nucleated cell counts. Sequenced by immunoSEQ multiplex PCR; TCRdb stores in-frame clones only, minus some. The V and J calls and clone size were taken over from that table, and D and trimming were inferred from the DNA. The table has around 75,000 clones, approximately 80% seen once. Material for sequencing was peripheral blood. The sequence derives from a man aged 50-60 years with COVID-19, enrolled during active disease. V is TRBV7-9 and J is TRBJ1-2, with 7 nucleotides matching TRBD1. CDR3: CASSVLQGNYGYTF. DNA for the CDR3: TGTGCCAGCAGCGTCCTACAGGGGAACTATGGCTACACCTTC.